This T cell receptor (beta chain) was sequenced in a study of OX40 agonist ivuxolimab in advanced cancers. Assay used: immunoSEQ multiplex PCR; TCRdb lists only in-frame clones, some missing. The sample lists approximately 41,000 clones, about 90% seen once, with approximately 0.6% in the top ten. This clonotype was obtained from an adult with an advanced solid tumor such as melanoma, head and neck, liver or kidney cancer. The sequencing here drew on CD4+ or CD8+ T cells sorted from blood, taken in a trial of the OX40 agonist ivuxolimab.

CDR3 DNA sequence: TGTGCCAGCAGCTTCGGTACTGAAGCTTTCTTT. This translates into CASSFGTEAFF. The rearrangement joins TRBV11-3 to TRBJ1-1; D not resolved. Per the germline V gene, CDR1 is SGHNT and CDR2 is YENEEA. Trimming removed 3 bases at V and 5 bases at J, with 4 bases between. CDR3 length: 11 amino acids.